These T cell receptor beta chains were read from a single sample in a study of response to subunit inactivated influenza vaccine. One entry per CDR3 protein results from TCRdb running MiXCR on the RT-PCR reads. The sample contains roughly 670,000 distinct CDR3 sequences, roughly 15% of which appear only once. Sequencing was performed on PBMCs from blood, taken 14 to 15 days before vaccination. These receptors all stem from a man aged 45-65 years who received an inactivated influenza vaccine. Both conserved end residues are part of each CDR3. D genes are given only for firm matches. Part of the rows lack a size; the others show once, few, many or a class for expanded clones.

j_gene | abundance | d_gene | v_gene | CDR3aa | CDR3nt
TRBJ2-7 | few | - | TRBV7-9 | CASSSTGGRAGSYEQYF | TGTGCCAGCAGCTCCACCGGGGGGCGGGCAGGGTCCTACGAGCAGTACTTC
TRBJ2-7 | - | TRBD2 | TRBV28 | CASKKAGLYEQYF | TGTGCCAGCAAGAAAGCGGGACTCTACGAGCAGTACTTC
TRBJ2-5 | few | TRBD2 | TRBV9 | CASSVAGGLKETQYF | TGTGCCAGCAGCGTAGCGGGAGGGTTAAAGGAGACCCAGTACTTC
TRBJ1-5 | few | - | TRBV3-1 | CASSQVQVGSNQPQHF | TGTGCCAGCAGCCAAGTACAAGTGGGTAGCAATCAGCCCCAGCATTTT
TRBJ1-1 | - | - | TRBV11-2 | CASSLAITGTEAFF | TGTGCCAGCAGCTTAGCGATAACCGGGACTGAAGCTTTCTTT
TRBJ2-2 | many | - | TRBV7-2 | CASTAGWVAGELFF | TGTGCCAGCACCGCAGGGTGGGTGGCCGGGGAGCTGTTTTTT
TRBJ2-2 | many | - | TRBV5-1 | CASSLDPHGELFF | TGCGCCAGCAGCTTGGATCCCCACGGGGAGCTGTTTTTT
TRBJ2-5 | - | TRBD2 | TRBV28 | CASSLSGGKETQYF | TGTGCCAGCAGTTTATCGGGGGGGAAAGAGACCCAGTACTTC
TRBJ1-2 | - | TRBD1 | TRBV5-5 | CASSLAVGQTNYGYTF | TGTGCCAGCAGCTTGGCCGTGGGACAGACTAACTATGGCTACACCTTC
TRBJ1-2 | few | TRBD1 | TRBV28 | CASSDDRGPLYGYTF | TGTGCCAGCAGTGACGACAGGGGGCCGCTCTATGGCTACACCTTC
TRBJ2-5 | few | - | TRBV5-5 | CASRPDGGETQYF | TGTGCCAGCAGACCTGACGGGGGAGAGACCCAGTACTTC
TRBJ2-7 | many | TRBD1 | TRBV5-1 | CASSLKGQGASEQYF | TGCGCCAGCAGCTTGAAGGGACAGGGGGCCTCCGAGCAGTACTTC
TRBJ2-5 | - | - | TRBV20-1 | CSARDGRGSLTQYF | TGCAGTGCTAGAGATGGCAGGGGTTCCTTGACCCAGTACTTC
TRBJ2-3 | many | - | TRBV12-3/TRBV12-4 | CASSLTRGTDTQYF | TGTGCCAGCAGTTTAACCAGGGGCACAGATACGCAGTATTTT
TRBJ2-3 | - | - | TRBV4-3 | CASSQAAGSTDTQYF | TGCGCCAGCAGCCAAGCGGCAGGAAGCACAGATACGCAGTATTTT
TRBJ2-7 | many | - | TRBV28 | CASLGEAPGEQYF | TGTGCCAGTTTGGGGGAGGCCCCTGGTGAGCAGTACTTC
TRBJ1-2 | - | TRBD1 | TRBV28 | CASSLSGTGSYGYTF | TGTGCCAGCAGTTTAAGCGGGACAGGGAGCTATGGCTACACCTTC
TRBJ2-1 | few | - | TRBV4-2 | CASSQEPSQGEYF | TGTGCCAGCAGCCAAGAGCCGAGTCAGGGAGAATACTTC
TRBJ2-7 | many | - | TRBV29-1 | CSARDGPYEQYF | TGCAGCGCCAGGGACGGACCCTACGAGCAGTACTTC
TRBJ2-5 | - | - | TRBV9 | CASSVTAYRGGETQYF | TGTGCCAGCAGCGTAACTGCTTACCGGGGAGGAGAGACCCAGTACTTC
TRBJ2-7 | many | - | TRBV27 | CAKFSGYDEQYF | TGTGCCAAGTTTAGTGGGTATGACGAGCAGTACTTC
TRBJ2-1 | few | - | TRBV28 | CASSKGYNEQFF | TGTGCCAGCAGTAAGGGTTACAATGAGCAGTTCTTC
TRBJ2-5 | - | TRBD2 | TRBV28 | CASSHTLLAGVETQYF | TGTGCCAGCAGTCACACTTTACTAGCGGGAGTGGAGACCCAGTACTTC
TRBJ1-3 | few | TRBD1 | TRBV11-2 | CASSAWTGAGNTIYF | TGTGCCAGCAGCGCCTGGACAGGGGCTGGAAACACCATATATTTT
TRBJ2-7 | - | - | TRBV20-1 | CSARDTGSSYEQYF | TGCAGTGCCAGAGACACCGGCAGCTCCTACGAGCAGTACTTC
TRBJ2-7 | - | TRBD2 | TRBV6-1 | CASSELAGGRRSYEQYF | TGTGCCAGCAGTGAACTAGCGGGGGGCCGCCGCTCCTACGAGCAGTACTTC
TRBJ2-7 | - | TRBD1 | TRBV6-1 | CASRDGQGMSYEQYF | TGTGCCAGCAGAGACGGACAGGGAATGTCCTACGAGCAGTACTTC
TRBJ2-6 | many | - | TRBV27 | CASSDTKVFSGANVLTF | TGTGCCAGCAGTGACACGAAAGTCTTCTCTGGGGCCAACGTCCTGACTTTC
TRBJ2-1 | - | TRBD2 | TRBV19 | CASSNRLANEQFF | TGTGCCAGTAGTAACCGACTAGCGAATGAGCAGTTCTTC
TRBJ2-1 | - | TRBD2 | TRBV5-1 | CASSGIGTSGRLDEQFF | TGCGCCAGCAGCGGGATCGGGACTAGCGGGAGGTTGGATGAGCAGTTCTTC
TRBJ1-1 | many | - | TRBV27 | CASSLTRDTEAFF | TGTGCCAGCAGTTTAACCCGGGACACTGAAGCTTTCTTT
TRBJ2-2 | few | TRBD2 | TRBV4-2 | CASSLTIPSGGNTGELFF | TGTGCCAGCAGCCTGACGATACCTAGCGGGGGGAACACCGGGGAGCTGTTTTTT
TRBJ1-1 | - | - | TRBV6-5 | CASSSPGRLEAFF | TGTGCCAGCAGTTCCCCGGGACGGCTTGAAGCTTTCTTT
TRBJ2-7 | - | - | TRBV3-1 | CASSHAGTGSVF | TGTGCCAGCAGCCATGCCGGGACGGGTTCCGTCTTC
TRBJ1-5 | few | - | TRBV4-1 | CASSQGSGGQPQHF | TGCGCCAGCAGCCAAGGGTCGGGGGGACAGCCCCAGCATTTT
TRBJ2-3 | - | TRBD2 | TRBV6-1 | CASTLLRAGGRADTQYF | TGTGCCAGCACACTCTTAAGAGCGGGGGGGAGGGCAGATACGCAGTATTTT
TRBJ1-2 | few | - | TRBV5-1 | CASSLDWGPRDGYTF | TGCGCCAGCAGCTTGGATTGGGGCCCCAGAGATGGCTACACCTTC
TRBJ2-5 | few | - | TRBV20-1 | CSASTGGYQETQYF | TGCAGTGCTAGTACCGGGGGTTACCAAGAGACCCAGTACTTC
TRBJ2-1 | few | - | TRBV27 | CASSFLGDGNEQFF | TGTGCCAGCAGTTTCCTGGGGGACGGTAATGAGCAGTTCTTC
TRBJ2-1 | few | TRBD2 | TRBV6-2/TRBV6-3 | CASSYSSGGVIVDNEQFF | TGTGCCAGCAGTTACAGTAGCGGGGGGGTAATTGTCGACAATGAGCAGTTCTTC
TRBJ2-7 | - | TRBD2 | TRBV14 | CASSQGLAGGEQYF | TGTGCCAGCAGCCAGGGACTAGCGGGAGGCGAGCAGTACTTC
TRBJ1-1 | few | TRBD1 | TRBV15 | CATIFRDRALWGIGTEAFF | TGTGCCACCATTTTCCGAGACAGGGCCTTATGGGGGATAGGCACTGAAGCTTTCTTT
TRBJ2-3 | few | - | TRBV7-2 | CASSFSEDTQYF | TGTGCCAGCAGCTTTTCGGAAGATACGCAGTATTTT
TRBJ2-3 | - | - | TRBV12-3/TRBV12-4 | CGSRPTSSTQYF | TGTGGCAGCAGACCGACTAGTTCTACGCAGTATTTT
TRBJ2-7 | few | - | TRBV15 | CATSRTDYEQYF | TGTGCCACCAGCAGGACAGACTACGAGCAGTACTTC
TRBJ2-1 | - | - | TRBV15 | CATSRERGYDNEQFF | TGTGCCACCAGCAGGGAGAGGGGGTATGACAATGAGCAGTTCTTC
TRBJ2-3 | many | TRBD2 | TRBV5-1 | CASSLNWASGSTYTQYF | TGCGCCAGCAGTCTCAATTGGGCTAGCGGGAGTACGTATACGCAGTATTTT
TRBJ1-2 | - | - | TRBV15 | CATSNRAYGYTF | TGTGCCACCAGCAACCGGGCTTATGGCTACACCTTC
TRBJ2-2 | many | - | TRBV10-3 | CAISDGAFGRAWLFF | TGTGCCATCAGTGATGGGGCGTTCGGTAGGGCCTGGCTGTTTTTT
TRBJ2-3 | - | TRBD2 | TRBV4-3 | CASSKEGLAGGDTQYF | TGCGCCAGCAGCAAAGAGGGGCTAGCGGGAGGGGATACGCAGTATTTT
TRBJ1-4 | - | TRBD1 | TRBV28 | CASSRGQGYEKLFF | TGTGCCAGCAGCCGGGGACAGGGTTATGAAAAACTGTTTTTT
TRBJ2-5 | few | - | TRBV7-2 | CASSLARPQYF | TGTGCCAGCAGCTTAGCCCGTCCCCAGTACTTC